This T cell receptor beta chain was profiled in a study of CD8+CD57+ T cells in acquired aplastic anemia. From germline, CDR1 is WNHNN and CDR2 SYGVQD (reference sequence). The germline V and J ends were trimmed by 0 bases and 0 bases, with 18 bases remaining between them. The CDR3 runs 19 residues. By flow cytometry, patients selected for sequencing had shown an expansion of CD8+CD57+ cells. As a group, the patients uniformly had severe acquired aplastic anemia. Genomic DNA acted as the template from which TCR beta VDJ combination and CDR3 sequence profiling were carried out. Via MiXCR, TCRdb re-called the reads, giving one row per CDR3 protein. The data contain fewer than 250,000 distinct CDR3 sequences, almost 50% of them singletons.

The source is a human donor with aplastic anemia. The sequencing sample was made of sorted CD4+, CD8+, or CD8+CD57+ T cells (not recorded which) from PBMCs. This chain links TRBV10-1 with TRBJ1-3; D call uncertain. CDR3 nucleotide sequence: TGCGCCAGCAGTGAGTCCCTGACCAAAGGACGGAGCTCTGGAAACACCATATATTTT. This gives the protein CASSESLTKGRSSGNTIYF.